What follows are 6 T cell receptor beta chains derived from one specimen sequenced in a study of T cells after posttransplantation cyclophosphamide. The assay was immunoSEQ multiplex PCR, and TCRdb's table has in-frame clones only and misses some. This sample yields about 4,400 clones, of which over 60% are seen a single time; 15% to 20% belongs to the top ten. A marrow graft followed busulfan-fludarabine conditioning, with cyclophosphamide on days +3 and +4. Sequenced here: PBMCs, sampled 362 days after allogeneic stem cell transplant with posttransplant cyclophosphamide. The receptors were sampled from a male patient in his sixties or seventies who received an allogeneic stem cell transplant from an unrelated donor, was CMV-positive, and had acute GVHD only. These T cells may partly come from the graft donor.

The V call is TRBV7-2, the J call TRBJ2-5, with a possible D match to TRBD2 (5 bases). Deletions cut 1 base from V and 4 bases from J, with 7 bases between. The germline V gene has CDR1 SGHTA and CDR2 FQGNSA. This CDR3 comprises 13 residues. The CDR3 DNA is TGTGCCAGCAGCTTAGGAGGGAGAGAGACCCAGTACTTC. Its protein product is CASSLGGRETQYF.

The chain is built from TRBV27 and TRBJ2-1; 8 bases agree with TRBD2. With V trimmed by 5 bases and J by 4 bases, 4 bases remained unmatched. Germline CDR1 MNHEY, CDR2 SMNVEV (reference sequence). CDR3 length: 14 amino acids. CDR3 DNA: TGTGCCAGCAGTGTTAGCGGGGCATACAATGAGCAGTTCTTC. The encoded protein is CASSVSGAYNEQFF.

The gene calls are TRBV18 and TRBJ2-7; 8 bases align to TRBD1. Trimming took 2 bases from V and 3 from J; bases not matched to a gene: 3. The CDR3 covers 14 residues. Germline CDR1 is KGHSH and CDR2 is LQKENI. DNA of the CDR3: TGTGCCAGCTCACCAGGTGACAGGGGCTACGAGCAGTACTTC. Amino acid sequence: CASSPGDRGYEQYF. Full variable domain (rest looked up from reference TRBV18 and TRBJ2-7): NAGVMQNPRHLVRRRGQEARLRCSPMKGHSHVYWYRQLPEEGLKFMVYLQKENIIDESGMPKERFSAEFPKEGPSILRIQQVVRGDSAAYFCASSPGDRGYEQYFGPGTRLTVT.

Worth noting for this clone: The sample has other DNA sequences that encode this CDR3 too. The V gene is TRBV6-5, the J gene TRBJ2-3; TRBD2 matches 8 bases. The CDR3 spans 14 residues. CDR1 MNHEY and CDR2 SVGAGI come from the germline V gene. With 8 bases clipped from V and 0 bases from J, the junction kept 4 bases outside the gene matches. In DNA, the CDR3 is TGTGCCAGCGGGGCTAGCGGGAGCACAGATACGCAGTATTTT. It is translated as CASGASGSTDTQYF.

This chain joins TRBV9 and TRBJ1-4; perhaps TRBD1 as D (5 bases). Trimming removed 0 bases from V and 5 bases from J, with 11 bases in between. Germline CDR1 reads SGDLS; CDR2 reads YYNGEE. The CDR3 covers 15 residues. The CDR3 DNA is TGTGCCAGCAGCGTAGCTCCGGGGGGGAATGAAAAACTGTTTTTT. As protein: CASSVAPGGNEKLFF.

This sequence joins TRBV20-1 and TRBJ1-1, with D unclear. The CDR3 spans 11 residues. Trimming took 5 bases from V and 6 from J, leaving 10 bases between them. The V gene's germline CDR1 is DFQATT and CDR2 SNEGSKA (reference sequence). The CDR3 loop reads CSAGRWPEAFF. The CDR3 DNA is TGCAGTGCTGGTCGATGGCCTGAAGCTTTCTTT.